These T cell receptor beta chains were read from a single sample in a study of T cell responses to AZD1222 COVID-19 vaccine. TCRdb's table, derived via immunoSEQ multiplex PCR, lists solely in-frame clones and lacks some. The table lists 70,000 to 80,000 clones, 75% to 90% of them singletons, with under 3% in the top ten. Material: peripheral blood, obtained on day 0 of AZD1222 vaccination. Receptors were obtained from an adult in good health. Each CDR3 is given with its conserved first and last residue. A D gene is named only where the DNA matches it firmly. A clone size is listed for some rows: how often the clone was seen (once, few, many), or a class if it is expanded.

medium-sized,TRBV11-3,TRBD1,TRBJ1-6,CASSKGTVNSPLHF,TGTGCCAGCAGCAAGGGGACAGTTAATTCACCCCTCCACTTT
-,TRBV6-2/TRBV6-3,TRBD2,TRBJ2-7,CASCLTPSGGYEQYF,TGTGCCAGCTGCCTTACCCCTAGCGGGGGATACGAGCAGTACTTC
-,TRBV5-1,-,TRBJ2-1,CASSFTGNEQFF,TGCGCCAGCAGCTTCACCGGGAATGAGCAGTTCTTC
-,TRBV3-1/TRBV3-2,-,TRBJ1-3,CASSRGTTGNTIYF,TGTGCCAGCAGCCGAGGGACAACTGGAAACACCATATATTTT
-,TRBV28,TRBD1,TRBJ2-4,CASSPPDRDWYIQYF,TGTGCCAGCAGTCCTCCGGACAGGGATTGGTACATTCAGTACTTC
-,TRBV9,TRBD2,TRBJ2-1,CASSVAGGSQEQFF,TGTGCCAGCAGCGTAGCGGGGGGTTCACAAGAGCAGTTCTTC
-,TRBV6-5,-,TRBJ2-3,CASRSGDTQYF,TGTGCCAGCAGATCAGGGGATACGCAGTATTTT
-,TRBV10-3,TRBD2,TRBJ2-7,CAIRGAGGDSYEQYF,TGTGCCATCAGGGGAGCGGGAGGGGACTCCTACGAGCAGTACTTC
-,TRBV30,TRBD1,TRBJ1-5,CAWTAGTGVQPQHF,TGTGCCTGGACCGCCGGGACAGGGGTTCAGCCCCAGCATTTT
-,TRBV7-6,-,TRBJ2-6,CASSLAVSVLGANVLTF,TGTGCCAGCAGCTTAGCCGTCAGTGTGCTAGGGGCCAACGTCCTGACTTTC
once,TRBV19,-,TRBJ1-2,CASSIGRTYGYTF,TGTGCCAGTAGTATCGGCAGGACCTATGGCTACACCTTC
-,TRBV11-2,-,TRBJ1-2,CASSTGQRTNYGYTF,TGTGCCAGCAGCACAGGACAGAGAACTAACTATGGCTACACCTTC
-,TRBV7-2,TRBD2,TRBJ2-7,CASSLGGSGAAYEQYF,TGTGCCAGCAGCTTAGGGGGTAGCGGGGCTGCCTACGAGCAGTACTTC
-,TRBV2,-,TRBJ2-3,CASRPETGPTDTQYF,TGTGCCAGCAGACCCGAGACAGGCCCTACAGATACGCAGTATTTT
-,TRBV3-1/TRBV3-2,-,TRBJ1-4,CASSHLEVEKLFF,TGTGCCAGCAGCCATCTCGAGGTGGAAAAACTGTTTTTT
-,TRBV28,-,TRBJ1-4,CASSKGNEKLFF,TGTGCCAGCAGTAAAGGAAATGAAAAACTGTTTTTT
-,TRBV7-2,-,TRBJ2-2,CASSLGRLGVGELFF,TGTGCCAGCAGCTTAGGGAGGCTGGGGGTCGGGGAGCTGTTTTTT
-,TRBV4-1,-,TRBJ2-3,CASSQVAGTDTQYF,TGCGCCAGCAGCCAAGTGGCCGGCACAGATACGCAGTATTTT
-,TRBV5-1,-,TRBJ1-6,CASSLSQGNNSPLHF,TGCGCCAGCAGCTTGTCTCAGGGAAATAATTCACCCCTCCACTTT
-,TRBV4-3,-,TRBJ2-7,CASSQVIRGFHEQYF,TGCGCCAGCAGCCAAGTTATCCGCGGGTTTCACGAGCAGTACTTC
-,TRBV4-1,-,TRBJ2-1,CASSQPGLYNEQFF,TGCGCCAGCAGCCAGCCTGGGCTCTACAATGAGCAGTTCTTC
-,TRBV27,-,TRBJ1-4,CASSMSTTGWEKLFF,TGTGCCAGCAGTATGTCAACCACGGGGTGGGAAAAACTGTTTTTT
-,TRBV9,TRBD2,TRBJ2-3,CASSVRGLAGIDTQYF,TGTGCCAGCAGCGTACGGGGACTAGCGGGGATTGATACGCAGTATTTT
-,TRBV14,-,TRBJ2-7,CASSPLVGYEQYF,TGTGCCAGCAGCCCCCTGGTGGGATACGAGCAGTACTTC
-,TRBV6-1,TRBD1,TRBJ1-4,CASSELGSGQGYEKLFF,TGTGCCAGCAGTGAACTAGGGTCGGGACAGGGGTATGAAAAACTGTTTTTT
-,TRBV6-5,-,TRBJ1-2,CAVSKGGFYGYTF,TGTGCCGTGTCGAAGGGGGGGTTCTATGGCTACACCTTC
-,TRBV28,-,TRBJ1-2,CASSLLGGDSRSGYTF,TGTGCCAGCAGTTTATTAGGGGGGGATTCACGGAGCGGCTACACCTTC
-,TRBV7-2,-,TRBJ1-5,CASSLDGGKDQPQHF,TGTGCCAGCAGCTTAGACGGGGGGAAAGATCAGCCCCAGCATTTT
-,TRBV20-1,-,TRBJ1-1,CSADRNTEAFF,TGCAGTGCCGACAGGAACACTGAAGCTTTCTTT
-,TRBV7-8,-,TRBJ2-5,CASSSTDRQETQYF,TGTGCCAGCAGCTCGACAGACCGACAAGAGACCCAGTACTTC
-,TRBV6-5,TRBD1,TRBJ1-5,CASSYSGQGRRQPQHF,TGTGCCAGCAGTTACTCGGGACAGGGTCGTAGGCAGCCCCAGCATTTT
-,TRBV7-3,-,TRBJ2-1,CASSFSSYNEQFF,TGTGCCAGCAGCTTCAGCTCCTACAATGAGCAGTTCTTC
-,TRBV18,-,TRBJ1-5,CASSPRSGDSNQPQHF,TGTGCCAGCTCACCACGTTCAGGGGATAGCAATCAGCCCCAGCATTTT
-,TRBV15,-,TRBJ1-3,CATSRDRNSGNTIYF,TGTGCCACCAGCAGAGACAGAAACTCTGGAAACACCATATATTTT
-,TRBV10-2,-,TRBJ1-6,CASSGADSLRLHF,TGCGCCAGCAGTGGGGCGGACAGCCTCCGCCTCCACTTT
few,TRBV5-4,-,TRBJ2-1,CASSLGQALNNEQFF,TGTGCCAGCAGCTTGGGACAGGCCCTAAACAATGAGCAGTTCTTC
-,TRBV5-1,TRBD2,TRBJ2-1,CASSFISGAPYNEQFF,TGCGCCAGCAGCTTTATTAGCGGGGCGCCCTACAATGAGCAGTTCTTC
-,TRBV6-5,-,TRBJ2-7,CASTHGGFAYEQYF,TGTGCCAGCACCCACGGAGGTTTTGCCTACGAGCAGTACTTC
-,TRBV14,TRBD2,TRBJ2-2,CASSQDLTSGTNTGELFF,TGTGCCAGCAGCCAAGATCTAACTAGCGGGACGAACACCGGGGAGCTGTTTTTT
-,TRBV27,TRBD1,TRBJ1-4,CASSSQGTGGEKLFF,TGTGCCAGCAGTTCCCAAGGAACAGGGGGTGAAAAACTGTTTTTT
-,TRBV7-6,TRBD2,TRBJ2-7,CASSFGLAGSNEQYF,TGTGCCAGCAGCTTCGGACTAGCGGGATCGAACGAGCAGTACTTC
-,TRBV2,-,TRBJ1-1,CASSRGIPNTEAFF,TGTGCCAGCAGTAGAGGGATACCGAACACTGAAGCTTTCTTT
-,TRBV2,TRBD1,TRBJ1-1,CASIGQGSRNTEAFF,TGTGCCAGCATAGGACAGGGGAGTAGGAACACTGAAGCTTTCTTT
-,TRBV30,-,TRBJ2-7,CAWAIQGGYEQYF,TGTGCCTGGGCCATTCAGGGAGGCTACGAGCAGTACTTC
-,TRBV7-9,-,TRBJ2-1,CASSLRGDDEQFF,TGTGCCAGCAGCTTACGTGGGGACGATGAGCAGTTCTTC
-,TRBV5-1,-,TRBJ2-6,CASSLNRVSSGANVLTF,TGCGCCAGCAGCTTGAACAGAGTGAGCTCTGGGGCCAACGTCCTGACTTTC
-,TRBV4-3,TRBD2,TRBJ2-1,CASSQGLSGSFDNEQFF,TGCGCCAGCAGCCAAGGATTAAGCGGGAGCTTCGACAATGAGCAGTTCTTC
-,TRBV7-3,-,TRBJ2-1,CASSSTGPRGHEQFF,TGTGCCAGCAGCTCCACTGGGCCCAGAGGGCATGAGCAGTTCTTC
-,TRBV2,TRBD2,TRBJ2-7,CASSASGRLDHEQYF,TGTGCCAGCAGCGCTAGCGGGAGGCTCGACCACGAGCAGTACTTC
-,TRBV4-3,TRBD2,TRBJ2-3,CASSQKTPTSGRARTQYF,TGCGCCAGCAGCCAAAAAACCCCTACTAGCGGGAGGGCCCGTACGCAGTATTTT
-,TRBV3-1/TRBV3-2,-,TRBJ1-3,CASSQDVDSHSGNTIYF,TGTGCCAGCAGCCAAGATGTGGACAGCCACTCTGGAAACACCATATATTTT
-,TRBV6-5,-,TRBJ1-1,CASSLRGTEAFF,TGTGCCAGCAGTCTTCGGGGGACTGAAGCTTTCTTT
-,TRBV6-4,-,TRBJ2-3,CASSLDGDTQYF,TGTGCCAGCAGCCTGGACGGAGATACGCAGTATTTT
-,TRBV3-1/TRBV3-2,TRBD1,TRBJ1-3,CASSQLDRGTGNTIYF,TGTGCCAGCAGCCAACTCGACAGGGGAACTGGAAACACCATATATTTT